These 23 T cell receptor beta chains were sequenced from one sample in a study of T cells expressing NK-cell markers. TCRdb reprocessed the 5' RACE reads, with one entry per CDR3 protein and no DNA. Seen in this sample are fewer than 400,000 distinct CDR3 sequences; the ten most common clones hold around 10%. The specimen sequenced was blood T cells: a sorted CD56 or NKG2C T cell subset, CD4+ or CD8+ T cells, or bulk PBMC T cells (not recorded which). These receptors all stem from a woman aged 50 to 60 in good health.

This chain uses TRBV5-1 with TRBJ1-4; TCRdb outputs TRBD1, but without DNA this stays unchecked. CDR1 is SGHRS and CDR2 is YFSETQ in the germline V gene. This CDR3 comprises 14 residues. CDR3: CASSLQGRNEKLFF.

The chain combines TRBV2 with TRBJ2-6. Germline CDR1 and CDR2: SNHLY and FYNNEI. The CDR3 sequence is 15 residues long. CDR3 in amino acids: CASSLETSGANVLTF. The entire variable domain, with the rest obtained from reference TRBV2 and TRBJ2-6, is as follows: EPEVTQTPSHQVTQMGQEVILRCVPISNHLYFYWYRQILGQKVEFLVSFYNNEISEKSEIFDDQFSVERPDGSNFTLKIRSTKLEDSAMYFCASSLETSGANVLTFGAGSRLTVL.

V gene TRBV6-6 combines with J gene TRBJ2-1; TCRdb's D call of TRBD2 is untestable without DNA. Germline CDR1 MNHNY, CDR2 SVGAGI (reference sequence). The CDR3 is 15 amino acids. The CDR3 loop reads CASSLAGEQFNEQFF.

This chain links TRBV9 with TRBJ1-6. Germline assignment: CDR1 SGDLS and CDR2 YYNGEE. The CDR3 totals 14 residues. The chain's CDR3 is CASSRRGGHSPLHF.

V usage is TRBV6-1 and J usage is TRBJ1-2; TCRdb selects TRBD1, and the lack of DNA leaves this call unchecked. CDR3 length equals 13 residues. Germline CDR1 is MNHNS and CDR2 is SASEGT. The CDR3 loop is CASSDGGPYGYTF.

The V gene is TRBV12-3 or TRBV12-4, the J gene TRBJ2-1; TCRdb lists TRBD1, though no DNA is available to test this call. The CDR3 is 15 residues long. The CDR3 is CASRGQGGGLNEQFF.

The chain links TRBV20-1 to TRBJ2-1; the TRBD2 assignment by TCRdb is unverifiable without DNA. Germline V lookup: CDR1 DFQATT, CDR2 SNEGSKA (reference sequence). CDR3 length equals 14 residues. The CDR3 reads CSAPSSGPLLEQFF.

The CDR3 loop is CASSLAGVTRTDTQYF. This chain joins TRBV5-5 and TRBJ2-3; TCRdb's assignment of TRBD1 cannot be checked, as there is no DNA. The CDR3 is 16 amino acids. Germline values: CDR1 SGHKS, CDR2 YYEKEE (reference sequence).

The chain recombines TRBV29-1 with TRBJ1-5; TCRdb picks TRBD1, but there is no DNA to check that call. The CDR3 has 13 amino acids. Per the germline V gene, CDR1 is SQVTM and CDR2 is ANQGSEA. CDR3 in amino acids: CSVEGQGTQPQHF.

The J gene is TRBJ2-5, the V gene TRBV7-8; absent DNA, TCRdb's TRBD1 call cannot be checked. The germline V gene has CDR1 SGHVS and CDR2 FQNEAQ. This CDR3 contains 16 residues. The CDR3 loop reads CASSLKGGGIGETQYF.

V gene TRBV2 combines with J gene TRBJ2-1; TCRdb's D call of TRBD1 is untestable without DNA. The CDR3 is 13 amino acids. Germline V gives CDR1 SNHLY, CDR2 FYNNEI. This CDR3 is CASSAPGSNEQFF.

The rearrangement links TRBV24-1 to TRBJ2-5; TCRdb gives TRBD1 as the D gene, but with no DNA this cannot be confirmed. CDR3 length equals 16 residues. Germline-derived CDR1 and CDR2 are KGHDR and SFDVKD. The CDR3: CATSDPTGRGQETQYF.

CDR3 region: CSGSTGGLYEQYF. The J gene is TRBJ2-7, the V gene TRBV20-1; TCRdb lists TRBD1, though no DNA is available to test this call. The CDR3 loop spans 13 amino acids. Germline CDR1 and CDR2: DFQATT and SNEGSKA (reference sequence).

This chain joins TRBV11-2 and TRBJ2-5; TCRdb proposes TRBD2, but this gene call is untestable without DNA. The CDR3 is 16 residues long. Germline V gene sequence: CDR1 SGHAT, CDR2 FQNNGV. The chain's CDR3 is CASSLWSLAISETQYF.

The chain uses TRBV5-5 and TRBJ2-1. Germline V gene lookup returns CDR1 SGHKS and CDR2 YYEKEE (reference sequence). This CDR3 region has 14 residues. CDR3 residues: CASSFSLSSSEQFF.

The chain links TRBV7-2 to TRBJ2-1; checking the TCRdb D call of TRBD1 is not possible without DNA. This CDR3 has 13 residues. Per germline, CDR1 SGHTA and CDR2 FQGNSA. This CDR3 is CASSQGSHNEQFF.

The chain combines TRBV12-3 or TRBV12-4 with TRBJ1-3; the D call from TCRdb, TRBD1, cannot be confirmed without DNA. The CDR3 is 14 amino acids. CDR3 residues: CASTQSTRGNTIYF.

The chain is built from TRBV6-6 and TRBJ1-4. Germline CDR1 reads MNHNY; CDR2 reads SVGAGI (reference sequence). The CDR3 is 13 residues long. The CDR3 is CASSYRANEKLFF.

The rearrangement links TRBV19 to TRBJ2-5. CDR3 length: 14 amino acids. Germline V CDR1 and CDR2: LNHDA, SQIVND (reference sequence). The CDR3 sequence is CASSILGQLETQYF.

The rearrangement links TRBV29-1 to TRBJ1-2; the D call from TCRdb, TRBD1, cannot be confirmed without DNA. Germline V gives CDR1 SQVTM, CDR2 ANQGSEA. This CDR3 has 13 amino acids. The CDR3 loop reads CSASDRTGYGYTF.

The J gene is TRBJ1-2, the V gene TRBV29-1. This CDR3 spans 11 amino acids. Germline loops: CDR1 SQVTM, CDR2 ANQGSEA. CDR3 amino acids: CSVGEGYGYTF.

V and J are TRBV11-2 and TRBJ2-5; the D call from TCRdb, TRBD1, cannot be confirmed without DNA. The CDR3 consists of 16 residues. Per germline, CDR1 SGHAT and CDR2 FQNNGV. CDR3 sequence reads: CASSTTGTGGRETQYF.

The genes are TRBV10-3 and TRBJ2-2; TCRdb names TRBD2, which stays unverified in the absence of DNA. CDR3 length: 15 residues. Germline values: CDR1 ENHRY, CDR2 SYGVKD. The CDR3 protein is CASTEGGTNTGELFF.